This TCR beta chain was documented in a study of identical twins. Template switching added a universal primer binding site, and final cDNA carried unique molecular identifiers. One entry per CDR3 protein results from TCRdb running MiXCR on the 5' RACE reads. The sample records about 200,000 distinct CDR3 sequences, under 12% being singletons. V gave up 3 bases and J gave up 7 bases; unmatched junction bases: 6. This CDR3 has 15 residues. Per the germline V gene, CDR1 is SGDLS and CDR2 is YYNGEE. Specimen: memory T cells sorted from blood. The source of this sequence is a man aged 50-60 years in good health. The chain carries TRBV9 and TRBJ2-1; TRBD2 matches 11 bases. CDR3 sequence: CASSGTSGSRNEQFF. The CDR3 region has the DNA TGTGCCAGCAGCGGAACTAGCGGGAGTAGGAATGAGCAGTTCTTC.